These 28 T cell receptor beta chains were all obtained from the same sample, sequenced in a study of T cell responses to AZD1222 COVID-19 vaccine. Here immunoSEQ multiplex PCR was the method, and the copy in TCRdb shows in-frame clones only, minus some. Altogether about 120,000 clones are present, more than 85% being singletons, with the ten largest covering 7.5%. The sample was peripheral blood, taken on day 0 of AZD1222 vaccination. Receptors originate from an adult in good health.

The chain combines TRBV27 with TRBJ1-3; tentatively, D is TRBD1 (5 bases). The CDR3 has 14 amino acids. Germline-derived CDR1 and CDR2 are MNHEY and SMNVEV (reference sequence). V lost 6 bases to trimming and J lost 6 bases, with 15 bases between them. The CDR3 spells CASRPGGSANTIYF. The CDR3 DNA follows: TGTGCCAGCAGACCTGGGGGTTCCGCAAACACCATATATTTT.

For the CDR3, the DNA is TGTGCCAGCAGTGAACAAACAGGGGGGACTGAAGCTTTCTTT. Its translation: CASSEQTGGTEAFF. The chain recombines TRBV6-1 with TRBJ1-1; 8 bases map to TRBD1. The V segment lost 2 bases and the J segment 5 bases; nucleotides outside the gene matches: 4. This CDR3 is 14 amino acids long. CDR1 MNHNS and CDR2 SASEGT come from the germline V gene.

This chain uses TRBV5-4 with TRBJ1-1, with D unclear. The V and J ends lost 4 bases and 5 bases respectively, with 6 bases between them. This CDR3 has 11 residues. CDR1 is SGHNT, CDR2 YYREEE, per germline (reference sequence). This CDR3 reads CASSGSTEAFF. CDR3 bases: TGTGCCAGCAGCGGAAGTACTGAAGCTTTCTTT. The complete variable domain, with remaining parts taken from reference TRBV5-4 and TRBJ1-1, reads ETGVTQSPTHLIKTRGQQVTLRCSSQSGHNTVSWYQQALGQGPQFIFQYYREEENGRGNFPPRFSGLQFPNYSSELNVNALELDDSALYLCASSGSTEAFFGQGTRLTVV.

J is TRBJ1-5 and V is TRBV28; 8 bases agree with TRBD1. Germline V CDR1 and CDR2: MDHEN, SYDVKM. V lost 6 bases and J lost 7; bases outside the gene matches: 8. The CDR3 is made up of 14 amino acids. CDR3 nucleotides: TGTGCCAGCAGCCCTCAGGGGGCAGGACAGCCCCAGCATTTT. This encodes CASSPQGAGQPQHF.

The V and J genes are TRBV6-6 and TRBJ2-5, with D maybe TRBD1 (6 bases). CDR1 and CDR2 (germline): MNHNY, SVGAGI (reference sequence). V gave up 6 bases and J gave up 2 bases, with 7 bases separating them. This CDR3 comprises 12 residues. In nucleotides, the CDR3 is TGTGCCAGCAGCGGACAGCAAGAGACCCAGTACTTC. It encodes CASSGQQETQYF.

A single count supports this clone. V gene TRBV6-5 combines with J gene TRBJ1-5; D may be TRBD1 (5 bases). The CDR3 length is 14 residues. V lost 6 bases and J lost 6, with 15 bases in between. Germline CDR1 reads MNHEY; CDR2 reads SVGAGI. The CDR3 here is CASSPGGAGQPQHF. In DNA form, the CDR3 reads TGTGCCAGCAGCCCCGGTGGGGCGGGTCAGCCCCAGCATTTT.

Only one count was recorded for this clone. CDR3: CASSLITSPLHF. CDR3 DNA: TGTGCCAGCAGTCTCATAACCTCACCCCTCCACTTT. This rearrangement joins TRBV12-3 or TRBV12-4 to TRBJ1-6; the D is unclear. This CDR3 spans 12 amino acids. Trimming left V 5 bases short and J 10 bases short, with 9 bases between.

The chain combines TRBV6-5 with TRBJ2-5; D is possibly TRBD1 or TRBD2 (6 bases each). The CDR3 length is 14 residues. CDR1 and CDR2 (germline): MNHEY, SVGAGI. Trimming took off 6 bases at V and 5 bases at J, with 16 bases between the two ends. CDR3 in DNA: TGTGCCAGCAGATCAGGGGAGGCTGGGGAGACCCAGTACTTC. Its translation is CASRSGEAGETQYF.

The table lists this clone with a count of one. V and J are TRBV19 and TRBJ2-5, with D perhaps assigned TRBD1 or TRBD2 (5 bases each). Trimming left V 6 bases short and J 3 bases short, with 11 bases between. This CDR3 contains 13 residues. Germline CDR1 and CDR2: LNHDA and SQIVND (reference sequence). CDR3: CASSQGRKETQYF. DNA of the CDR3: TGTGCCAGTAGCCAGGGACGGAAAGAGACCCAGTACTTC.

This chain connects TRBV5-4 to TRBJ2-5; D not certain. V was shortened by 4 bases and J by 2 bases, with 12 bases between the two germline ends. The CDR3 runs to 14 residues. The V gene's germline CDR1 is SGHNT and CDR2 YYREEE (reference sequence). Written as DNA, the CDR3 is TGTGCCAGCAGCCGAGAGTCCAGACAAGAGACCCAGTACTTC. Translating it yields CASSRESRQETQYF.

This chain connects TRBV28 to TRBJ2-7; the D gene is possibly TRBD1 (6 bases). This CDR3 contains 12 residues. Germline V gives CDR1 MDHEN, CDR2 SYDVKM. V shed 1 base and J shed 6 bases, with 7 bases lying between them. CDR3 DNA sequence: TGTGCCAGCAGTTTATCAGGGGTCGAGCAGTACTTC. Its protein is CASSLSGVEQYF.

The chain combines TRBV15 with TRBJ1-2; D not certain. The germline V and J ends were trimmed by 3 bases and 9 bases, with 11 bases remaining between them. CDR1 and CDR2 (germline): LNHNV, YYDKDF (reference sequence). CDR3 length: 12 amino acids. CDR3 bases: TGTGCCACCAGCAGGAGTGCGGGAAGCTACACCTTC. Translation: CATSRSAGSYTF.

This clone was counted once. V usage is TRBV5-1 and J usage is TRBJ1-1, with 7 bases lining up with TRBD1. In germline, CDR1 is SGHRS, CDR2 YFSETQ. After removal of 2 bases from V and 6 bases from J, the junction contained 13 bases not matched to a gene. CDR3 length: 16 amino acids. CDR3 protein: CASSLGLQGRRAEAFF. The CDR3 DNA is TGCGCCAGCAGCTTAGGCCTACAGGGGAGGAGGGCTGAAGCTTTCTTT. Looking up the rest from reference TRBV5-1 and TRBJ1-1 gives the full variable domain: KAGVTQTPRYLIKTRGQQVTLSCSPISGHRSVSWYQQTPGQGLQFLFEYFSETQRNKGNFPGRFSGRQFSNSRSEMNVSTLELGDSALYLCASSLGLQGRRAEAFFGQGTRLTVV.

The CDR3 loop is CASSWLFRSNQPQHF. The DNA of the CDR3 is TGTGCCAGCAGTTGGCTCTTCCGGAGCAATCAGCCCCAGCATTTT. The chain recombines TRBV28 with TRBJ1-5; D remains ambiguous. With 4 bases removed from V and 1 base from J, the gap between germline ends came to 11 bases. Germline CDR1 reads MDHEN; CDR2 reads SYDVKM. The CDR3 spans 15 residues.

The chain couples TRBV3-1 (or the pseudogene TRBV3-2) to TRBJ1-4; 8 positions agree with TRBD1. There are 16 residues in the CDR3. Germline-derived CDR1 and CDR2 are LGHDT and YNNKEL (reference sequence). The ends lost 3 bases at V and 7 bases at J; junction bases unmatched: 10. CDR3 sequence (DNA): TGTGCCAGCAGCCACACCCCCGGGACAGGAGGTGAAAAACTGTTTTTT. Translated: CASSHTPGTGGEKLFF.

The V gene is TRBV7-2, the J gene TRBJ2-7, with 9 bases that match TRBD1. This CDR3 has 14 amino acids. Looked up from germline, CDR1 is SGHTA and CDR2 is FQGNSA. After removal of 0 bases from V and 7 bases from J, the junction contained 4 bases not matched to a gene. The CDR3 sequence: CASSLAGTGKEQYF. CDR3 coding DNA: TGTGCCAGCAGCTTAGCCGGGACAGGGAAGGAGCAGTACTTC. The full variable domain, rest sourced from reference TRBV7-2 and TRBJ2-7, is GAGVSQSPSNKVTEKGKDVELRCDPISGHTALYWYRQSLGQGLEFLIYFQGNSAPDKSGLPSDRFSAERTGGSVSTLTIQRTQQEDSAVYLCASSLAGTGKEQYFGPGTRLTVT.

This clone was detected only once. The chain uses TRBV15 and TRBJ1-2; 7 bases align to TRBD1. Germline V gene sequence: CDR1 LNHNV, CDR2 YYDKDF (reference sequence). Trimming at V came to 3 bases and at J to 4 bases, leaving 14 bases not matched to a gene. The CDR3 spans 17 residues. CDR3: CATSRRQGGGSAYGYTF. The DNA for the CDR3 is TGTGCCACCAGCAGGAGACAGGGAGGCGGTTCGGCCTATGGCTACACCTTC.

This chain links TRBV7-6 with TRBJ2-1; D is undetermined. From germline, CDR1 is SGHVS and CDR2 FNYEAQ. V lost 4 bases and J 8 bases, leaving 9 bases between the germline ends. This CDR3 has 12 residues. DNA for the CDR3: TGTGCCAGCAGCTACGAGGCGGATGAGCAGTTCTTC. Protein product: CASSYEADEQFF.

V and J are TRBV7-2 and TRBJ2-4, with a tentative D call TRBD2 (7 bases). V lost 1 base and J lost 8, with 9 bases in between. The CDR3 runs 13 residues. In germline, CDR1 is SGHTA, CDR2 FQGNSA. In nucleotides, the CDR3 is TGTGCCAGCAGCTTAGAAGGGGGGGACATTCAGTACTTC. Translating gives CASSLEGGDIQYF.

The J gene is TRBJ1-2, the V gene TRBV28; D is unclear. CDR1 and CDR2 (germline): MDHEN, SYDVKM. Trimming stripped 5 bases from V and 6 bases from J, with 13 bases between. The CDR3 has 13 residues. CDR3: CASSPDPGNGYTF. The CDR3 DNA follows: TGTGCCAGCAGTCCGGACCCAGGAAATGGCTACACCTTC.

The chain couples TRBV7-9 to TRBJ2-7; 9 bases map to TRBD1. CDR3 size: 16 residues. V shed 0 bases, J shed 1 base, and the junction held 4 bases outside the gene matches. The V gene's germline CDR1 is SEHNR and CDR2 FQNEAQ (reference sequence). Here the CDR3 DNA reads TGTGCCAGCAGCTTAGCGACAGGGGGGAGGTCCTACGAGCAGTACTTC. Residues: CASSLATGGRSYEQYF.

This clone was seen a few times. V usage is TRBV27 and J usage is TRBJ1-2; 11 bases agree with TRBD1. Trimming took 6 bases from V and 4 from J; bases not matched to a gene: 7. CDR3 length: 15 residues. Looked up from germline, CDR1 is MNHEY and CDR2 is SMNVEV (reference sequence). CDR3 protein: CASRLGTGGAYGYTF. CDR3 bases: TGTGCCAGCAGGTTGGGGACAGGGGGAGCCTATGGCTACACCTTC.

The chain joins TRBV6-1 to TRBJ1-5, with a tentative D call TRBD1 (5 bases). The CDR3 sequence is 18 residues long. CDR1 and CDR2 (germline): MNHNS, SASEGT. V lost 0 bases and J lost 4, with 19 bases in between. The chain's CDR3 is CASSEALLGGTSNQPQHF. In DNA, the CDR3 is TGTGCCAGCAGTGAAGCGCTTCTCGGAGGGACGTCTAATCAGCCCCAGCATTTT.

This clone has only one observation. The J gene is TRBJ1-2, the V gene TRBV30; TRBD1 is a possible D gene (6 bases). The CDR3 is 12 residues long. CDR1 is GTSNPN, CDR2 SVGIG, per germline (reference sequence). Trimming took off 2 bases at V and 6 bases at J, with 10 bases between the two ends. CDR3 sequence: CAWSTGMNGYTF. CDR3 DNA: TGTGCCTGGAGTACAGGGATGAATGGCTACACCTTC. Variable domain in full (rest from reference TRBV30 and TRBJ1-2): SQTIHQWPATLVQPVGSPLSLECTVEGTSNPNLYWYRQAAGRGLQLLFYSVGIGQISSEVPQNLSASRPQDRQFILSSKKLLLSDSGFYLCAWSTGMNGYTFGSGTRLTVV.

J is TRBJ1-1 and V is TRBV18; 8 positions match TRBD1. V trimming: 3 bases; J trimming: 1 base; junction bases outside the gene matches: 4. This CDR3 spans 15 amino acids. Germline CDR1 KGHSH, CDR2 LQKENI. In DNA, the CDR3 is TGTGCCAGCTCACCCCCCGGGACAGGGAACACTGAAGCTTTCTTT. As protein: CASSPPGTGNTEAFF.

DNA for the CDR3: TGTGCCAGCAGCTTAGGGGGGCCCGGGGGTAATTCACCCCTCCACTTT. Translating it yields CASSLGGPGGNSPLHF. This chain links TRBV7-8 with TRBJ1-6, with a weak D call TRBD1 (6 bases). Deletions cut 1 base from V and 6 bases from J, with 13 bases between. Germline loops: CDR1 SGHVS, CDR2 FQNEAQ. The length of the CDR3 is 16 residues.

In this sample, this clone turned up a few times. In nucleotides, the CDR3 is TGCGCCAGCAGTCAATCGGATACACTAGCCAAAAACATTCAGTACTTC. Translating gives CASSQSDTLAKNIQYF. The V call is TRBV23-1, the J call TRBJ2-4; D is ambiguous. TRBV23-1 qualifies as an ORF whose function is uncertain. The CDR3 consists of 16 residues. V lost 0 bases to trimming and J lost 0 bases, with 9 bases between them.

The genes are TRBV16 and TRBJ1-6; D gene ambiguous. Deletions cut 4 bases from V and 5 bases from J, with 15 bases between. This CDR3 comprises 16 residues. Germline loops: CDR1 KGHSY, CDR2 FQNENV. CDR3 residues: CASSRERTDNNSPLHF. The CDR3 DNA reads TGTGCCAGCAGCCGAGAGAGGACTGACAATAATTCACCCCTCCACTTT.